This T cell receptor (beta chain) was recorded in a study of T cell responses to AZD1222 COVID-19 vaccine. Points from the study as a whole: Most donors were white British and more were female, and clonal diversity was possibly underestimated.

Concerning this clone itself: Its antigen is not known.

TCRdb's copy holds only in-frame clones and misses some; the assay was immunoSEQ multiplex PCR. The repertoire holds 150,000 to 200,000 clones, about 87% seen once, with under 3.5% in the top ten. The sequencing used peripheral blood, collected on day 0 of MenACWY control vaccination. The TCR was taken from an adult in good health.

CDR3 protein: CASTDISGDEQYF. The CDR3 DNA follows: TGTGCCAGCACCGATATTTCAGGGGACGAGCAGTACTTC. V and J are TRBV27 and TRBJ2-7; D is perhaps TRBD1 (6 bases). This CDR3 region has 13 residues. From germline, CDR1 is MNHEY and CDR2 SMNVEV (reference sequence). With 7 bases removed from V and 5 bases from J, the gap between germline ends came to 15 bases.